This T cell receptor (beta chain) was documented in a study of blood T cell repertoires in COVID-19. Study summary: The origin of the acute and convalescent COVID-19 samples was the United States, Italy and Spain. Nucleic acid was either cDNA or gDNA, and it came from T cells, B-cell-depleted T cells, or PBMCs.

The CDR3 covers 15 residues. In the original processing: Reference gene primer amplification yielded estimated nucleated cell counts. Clones were read by immunoSEQ multiplex PCR, and TCRdb kept only the in-frame ones, dropping some. V and J calls plus clone size are reproduced from that table; the DNA served to infer D and trimming. The table lists over 250,000 clones, approximately 86% of them singletons. The sequence derives from a woman in her 70s with COVID-19, enrolled during active disease. The sample comprised peripheral blood. This rearrangement joins TRBV21-1 to TRBJ1-2; the table's D call of TRBD1 was not tested on the DNA. TRBV21-1 counts as a pseudogene. In DNA form, the CDR3 reads TGTGCCAGCAGCAAAGCGATAGGGGATTGGGCTGGCTACACCTTC. Protein sequence: CASSKAIGDWAGYTF.